This T cell receptor beta chain stems from a study of response to subunit inactivated influenza vaccine. Study conclusions and caveats: The authors put forward the suggestion that each seasonal influenza vaccination may bring in only a limited number of new T cells.

From the RT-PCR reads, TCRdb called clonotypes with MiXCR, one entry per CDR3 protein. The sample lists hundreds of thousands of distinct CDR3 sequences, about 8% seen once, with 10% to 15% in the top ten. CDR3 length: 15 residues. V lost 6 bases and J lost 9, with 24 bases in between. Per the germline V gene, CDR1 is SQVTM and CDR2 is ANQGSEA. This clonotype appeared a few times. Its antigen is unidentified. The receptor was isolated from a man between 50 and 70 years old who received an inactivated influenza vaccine. This chain uses TRBV29-1 with TRBJ2-1, with a possible D match to TRBD1 (7 bases). The source material was PBMCs from blood, sampled approximately 25 months after vaccination. For the CDR3, the DNA is TGCAGCGTGCGGGGTGGGACAGCCACAAGTGGTGAGCAGTTCTTC. Amino acids: CSVRGGTATSGEQFF.